The 28 T cell receptor beta chains below all came from one sample that was sequenced in a study of T-cell reconstitution after alpha-beta-depleted transplantation in children. This sample's TCRbeta library carried unique molecular identifier barcodes. TCRdb re-derived calls from the PCR reads in MiXCR, one entry per CDR3 protein. Seen here are some 550,000 distinct CDR3 sequences, under 25% observed once, and the top ten hold roughly 15%. The specimen comprised PBMCs, mostly from graft donor cells, sampled 360 days after TCRalphabeta/CD19-depleted stem cell transplant. These receptors came from a boy under two years old who had a stem cell transplant for acute myeloid leukemia, so the T cells may come from the graft donor.

This clonotype showed up just once. A much larger clone differs by one base, so this may be a read error. The J gene is TRBJ2-7, the V gene TRBV7-9, with unresolved D. This CDR3 is 13 amino acids long. Trimming removed 2 bases from V and 3 bases from J, with 8 bases in between. Germline CDR1 reads SEHNR; CDR2 reads FQNEAQ (reference sequence). The CDR3 DNA reads TGTGCCAGCAGCTTAAGTACAAACTACGAGCAGTACTTC. Its translation is CASSLSTNYEQYF.

This clonotype appeared many times. The chain combines TRBV14 with TRBJ2-3, with TRBD2 matching 8 bases. There are 17 residues in the CDR3. Germline values: CDR1 SGHDN, CDR2 FVKESK. V trimming: 1 base; J trimming: 3 bases; junction bases outside the gene matches: 9. This CDR3 reads CASSQAFSGGKTDTQYF. The CDR3 DNA follows: TGTGCCAGCAGCCAAGCGTTCAGCGGGGGTAAGACAGATACGCAGTATTTT.

This clonotype was detected ten times or more. CDR3 nucleotide sequence: TGTGCCAGCAGTCCCCAGGGGGGAGGAGAGACCCAGTACTTC. Translation: CASSPQGGGETQYF. This chain links TRBV12-3 or TRBV12-4 with TRBJ2-5, with TRBD1 as a possible D gene (7 bases). V lost 5 bases, J lost 4 bases, and 14 bases lay in between. This CDR3 comprises 14 residues.

The chain joins TRBV6-1 to TRBJ2-3, with D tentatively TRBD1 (6 bases). This CDR3 contains 16 residues. Germline values: CDR1 MNHNS, CDR2 SASEGT. Trimming took 4 bases from V and 7 from J, leaving 21 bases between them. The CDR3 DNA is TGTGCCAGCAGTGTCACCTCAGGGGAAGGTTTTCATACGCAGTATTTT. This sequence encodes CASSVTSGEGFHTQYF.

The genes are TRBV11-3 and TRBJ2-7, with a weak D call TRBD2 (5 bases). Looked up from germline, CDR1 is SGHNT and CDR2 is YENEEA. This CDR3 comprises 14 residues. V dropped 2 bases and J dropped 3 bases, with 11 bases sitting between them. The CDR3 loop reads CASSLYGVYYEQYF. CDR3 nucleotides: TGTGCCAGCAGCTTATACGGGGTCTACTACGAGCAGTACTTC.

This clonotype was observed at least ten times. The rearrangement joins TRBV20-1 to TRBJ2-5, with D possibly TRBD1 on 6 matching bases. Trimming stripped 6 bases from V and 5 bases from J, with 13 bases between. CDR3 size: 12 residues. The V gene's germline CDR1 is DFQATT and CDR2 SNEGSKA (reference sequence). Here the CDR3 DNA reads TGCAGTGCCACGGACAGCGGCGAGACCCAGTACTTC. It is translated as CSATDSGETQYF.

V usage is TRBV9 and J usage is TRBJ2-5; tentative D call: TRBD1 (5 bases). Germline V gene sequence: CDR1 SGDLS, CDR2 YYNGEE. V was clipped by 5 bases and J by 5 bases, with 16 bases between them. CDR3 length: 14 residues. CDR3 sequence reads: CASSGAAGPETQYF. The CDR3 nucleotides read TGTGCCAGCAGTGGGGCAGCCGGGCCGGAGACCCAGTACTTC.

This clonotype was counted between two and nine times. This chain joins TRBV29-1 and TRBJ2-5; 10 bases are shared with TRBD1. The CDR3 totals 15 residues. V gave up 6 bases and J gave up 3 bases; unmatched junction bases: 10. Germline loops: CDR1 SQVTM, CDR2 ANQGSEA. DNA for the CDR3: TGCAGCGTCGTACCCGGGACAGGGGTAAAAGAGACCCAGTACTTC. Residues: CSVVPGTGVKETQYF.

This clonotype was seen repeatedly, ten times or more. The CDR3: CASRAGTYEQYF. CDR3 nucleotide sequence: TGTGCCAGCAGGGCCGGGACCTACGAGCAGTACTTC. The chain couples TRBV12-3 or TRBV12-4 to TRBJ2-7; TRBD2 might be the D (5 bases). V was clipped by 6 bases and J by 2 bases, with 8 bases between them. This CDR3 has 12 amino acids.

The CDR3 region is CASSSTEGGPGEAFF. DNA for the CDR3: TGTGCCAGCAGCTCCACCGAGGGGGGCCCAGGTGAAGCTTTCTTT. The rearrangement uses TRBV7-9 and TRBJ1-1; D may be TRBD1 (6 bases). The CDR3 is 15 residues long. V gave up 4 bases and J gave up 7 bases, with 19 bases separating them. Germline V gene lookup returns CDR1 SEHNR and CDR2 FQNEAQ (reference sequence). Together with reference TRBV7-9 and TRBJ1-1, the CDR3 gives the full variable domain: DTGVSQNPRHKITKRGQNVTFRCDPISEHNRLYWYRQTLGQGPEFLTYFQNEAQLEKSRLLSDRFSAERPKGSFSTLEIQRTEQGDSAMYLCASSSTEGGPGEAFFGQGTRLTVV.

The CDR3: CASSSLRGRNYGYTF. DNA for the CDR3: TGTGCCAGCAGCTCTCTCCGGGGTCGTAACTATGGCTACACCTTC. The genes are TRBV7-9 and TRBJ1-2; D not resolved. V was clipped by 4 bases and J by 1 base, with 13 bases between them. CDR3 length: 15 residues. Germline loops: CDR1 SEHNR, CDR2 FQNEAQ (reference sequence). Complete variable domain (other parts from reference TRBV7-9 and TRBJ1-2): DTGVSQNPRHKITKRGQNVTFRCDPISEHNRLYWYRQTLGQGPEFLTYFQNEAQLEKSRLLSDRFSAERPKGSFSTLEIQRTEQGDSAMYLCASSSLRGRNYGYTFGSGTRLTVV.

The chain links TRBV30 to TRBJ1-2; D perhaps matches TRBD1 (6 bases). Trimming stripped 1 base from V and 7 bases from J, with 10 bases between. The CDR3 length is 12 residues. Per the germline V gene, CDR1 is GTSNPN and CDR2 is SVGIG (reference sequence). This chain's CDR3 is CAWSGGGSGYTF. In DNA form, the CDR3 reads TGTGCCTGGAGTGGAGGGGGTAGTGGCTACACCTTC.

This chain uses TRBV18 with TRBJ2-7; 9 bases fit TRBD2. Germline-derived CDR1 and CDR2 are KGHSH and LQKENI. This CDR3 spans 17 amino acids. V lost 1 base, J lost 5 bases, and 12 bases stayed unmatched. CDR3 bases: TGTGCCAGCTCACCACTAGCGGGGGATTTAGTGAGCGACGAGCAGTACTTC. This gives the protein CASSPLAGDLVSDEQYF.

This clonotype was counted between two and nine times. The J gene is TRBJ2-7, the V gene TRBV6-1; D possibly corresponds to TRBD1 (6 bases). Germline lookup yields CDR1 MNHNS and CDR2 SASEGT. The CDR3 sequence is 13 residues long. V shed 6 bases and J shed 3 bases, with 12 bases lying between them. The CDR3 spells CASSRDKYYEQYV. The CDR3 DNA follows: TGTGCCAGCAGCCGGGACAAATACTACGAGCAGTACGTC.

This clonotype was detected a few times. This chain joins TRBV6-5 and TRBJ1-3, with TRBD1 identical over 9 bases. Per the germline V gene, CDR1 is MNHEY and CDR2 is SVGAGI. This CDR3 is built from 17 residues. V was clipped by 6 bases and J by 0 bases; unmatched bases: 9. The DNA of the CDR3 is TGTGCCAGCAGCCAACCATGGGACAGGGCCTCTGGAAACACCATATATTTT. Translated, it gives CASSQPWDRASGNTIYF.

This clonotype was seen repeatedly, ten times or more. The chain combines TRBV3-1 with TRBJ1-1; tentative D call: TRBD1 (6 bases). V gave up 1 base and J gave up 4 bases, with 7 bases separating them. The germline V gene encodes CDR1 LGHDT and CDR2 YNNKEL (reference sequence). This CDR3 has 13 amino acids. The CDR3 loop reads CASSQGGGTEAFF. CDR3 DNA: TGTGCCAGCAGCCAAGGAGGGGGCACTGAAGCTTTCTTT.

This clonotype was seen repeatedly, ten times or more. The chain has TRBV11-2 and TRBJ1-5; 8 positions agree with TRBD1. The germline V gene encodes CDR1 SGHAT and CDR2 FQNNGV. This CDR3 is built from 13 residues. The ends lost 4 bases at V and 6 bases at J; junction bases unmatched: 2. CDR3 region: CASSSGGVQPQHF. The DNA of the CDR3 is TGTGCCAGCAGCTCAGGGGGCGTTCAGCCCCAGCATTTT.

In its sample, this clonotype was seen a few times. V is TRBV20-1 and J is TRBJ2-7, with TRBD2 identical over 13 bases. The trim removed 7 bases at V and 4 bases at J, leaving 4 bases unmatched. The CDR3 is made up of 13 amino acids. CDR1 is DFQATT and CDR2 is SNEGSKA in the germline V gene (reference sequence). The CDR3 sequence: CSVSTSGGYEQYV. CDR3 bases: TGCAGTGTCTCGACTAGCGGGGGGTACGAGCAGTACGTC.

Many counts were recorded for this clonotype. This chain connects TRBV28 to TRBJ2-1; no clear D gene. Per the germline V gene, CDR1 is MDHEN and CDR2 is SYDVKM. This CDR3 comprises 12 residues. Trimming removed 5 bases from V and 6 bases from J, with 8 bases in between. CDR3 DNA sequence: TGTGCCAGCAGTCCCAGGCCCAATGAGCAGTTCTTC. It encodes CASSPRPNEQFF.

This clonotype has just a few counts. CDR3 residues: CSASFLWGSGGEQFF. CDR3 bases: TGCAGTGCTAGTTTTCTGTGGGGTAGCGGCGGTGAGCAGTTCTTC. The genes are TRBV20-1 and TRBJ2-1; TRBD2 is a possible D gene (6 bases). Germline lookup yields CDR1 DFQATT and CDR2 SNEGSKA (reference sequence). Between the trimmed V and J ends, which lost 3 bases and 9 bases, there was a span of 21 bases. The CDR3 length is 15 residues.

This clonotype has ten or more counts. The rearrangement links TRBV7-2 to TRBJ2-1; TRBD2 matches at 7 bases. V lost 3 bases, J lost 2 bases, and 10 bases stayed unmatched. Germline V gene sequence: CDR1 SGHTA, CDR2 FQGNSA. This CDR3 is built from 17 residues. CDR3 protein: CASSFPGWAGAYNEQFF. Written as DNA, the CDR3 is TGTGCCAGCAGCTTCCCTGGTTGGGCGGGGGCCTACAATGAGCAGTTCTTC. The whole variable domain, filled in from reference TRBV7-2 and TRBJ2-1, reads GAGVSQSPSNKVTEKGKDVELRCDPISGHTALYWYRQSLGQGLEFLIYFQGNSAPDKSGLPSDRFSAERTGGSVSTLTIQRTQQEDSAVYLCASSFPGWAGAYNEQFFGPGTRLTVL.

This clonotype was picked up a small number of times. The genes are TRBV10-3 and TRBJ2-7; no firm D call. The V gene lost 0 bases and the J gene lost 4 bases, with 10 bases spanning the gap. The CDR3 contains 14 residues. Germline CDR1 reads ENHRY; CDR2 reads SYGVKD. CDR3 amino acids: CAISESPFQYEQYF. As DNA, the CDR3 is TGTGCCATCAGTGAGTCTCCATTCCAATACGAGCAGTACTTC.

This clonotype was detected many times. The CDR3 nucleotides are TGTGCCAGCAGCCTCCTCGGGGGCCGCTCCTACAATGAGCAGTTCTTC. Residues: CASSLLGGRSYNEQFF. V and J are TRBV3-1 and TRBJ2-1; D possibly uses TRBD1 or TRBD2 (6 bases each). Deletions cut 4 bases from V and 0 bases from J, with 13 bases between. The CDR3 has 16 residues. Germline CDR1 is LGHDT and CDR2 is YNNKEL (reference sequence).

The rearrangement uses TRBV20-1 and TRBJ2-7; D may be TRBD1 (6 bases). The V gene's germline CDR1 is DFQATT and CDR2 SNEGSKA (reference sequence). This CDR3 spans 15 amino acids. The V end lost 3 bases, the J end lost 3 bases, and 18 bases lay between the germline ends. CDR3 DNA: TGCAGTGCTAGGGATCCACGGACAGATGTCTACGAGCAGTACGTC. It is translated as CSARDPRTDVYEQYV.

This clonotype was seen many times. This chain connects TRBV10-3 to TRBJ2-3; D is unclear. The CDR3 extends over 12 amino acids. Germline lookup yields CDR1 ENHRY and CDR2 SYGVKD. Trimming cost V 0 bases and J 3 bases, with 1 base left between them. The CDR3 nucleotides are TGTGCCATCAGTGAGTCAACAGATACGCAGTATTTT. Amino acid sequence: CAISESTDTQYF.

This clonotype was found many times. The chain uses TRBV6-5 and TRBJ2-2; TRBD2 aligns across 8 bases. Germline V gene data show CDR1 as MNHEY and CDR2 as SVGAGI. The CDR3 totals 15 residues. V lost 7 bases to trimming and J lost 3 bases; unmatched junction nucleotides: 7. The CDR3 region is CASTSGLVYTGELFF. The CDR3 DNA reads TGTGCCAGCACCTCGGGACTAGTGTACACCGGGGAGCTGTTTTTT.

This clonotype was counted between two and nine times. The rearrangement links TRBV12-3 or TRBV12-4 to TRBJ2-3; D is undetermined. Trimming shortened V by 5 bases and J by 4 bases, and 16 bases separated the two germline ends. The CDR3 is 15 amino acids. The CDR3 region has the DNA TGTGCCAGCAGTGGCAGGTGGCTAGGTTCAGATACGCAGTATTTT. This gives the protein CASSGRWLGSDTQYF.

This sequence joins TRBV4-3 and TRBJ2-1; weak D call: TRBD1 (6 bases). The germline gives CDR1 LGHNA, CDR2 YSLEER. The CDR3 totals 15 residues. Trimming cost V 5 bases and J 3 bases, with 14 bases left between them. Here the CDR3 DNA reads TGCGCCAGCAGCGACCGGGACACAGGCTACAATGAGCAGTTCTTC. Translating gives CASSDRDTGYNEQFF.